Shown below are 18 T cell receptor beta chains from a single sample sequenced in a study of blood T cell repertoires in COVID-19. Method: immunoSEQ multiplex PCR; TCRdb's copy keeps in-frame clones and lacks some. This table has 340,000 or so clones, approximately 86% appearing once. The sample taken for sequencing was PBMCs or T cells enriched from blood (not recorded which). These receptors originate from a woman aged 40 to 49 with acute COVID-19.

This clone appeared a single time. This rearrangement joins TRBV14 to TRBJ1-2, with D possibly being TRBD1 (6 bases). V lost 0 bases, J lost 4 bases, and 9 bases lay in between. The CDR3 is 14 residues long. Germline assignment: CDR1 SGHDN and CDR2 FVKESK. The CDR3 sequence: CASSQDRGRYGYTF. CDR3 sequence (DNA): TGTGCCAGCAGCCAAGACAGGGGACGCTATGGCTACACCTTC.

This clone showed up just once. The chain links TRBV7-2 to TRBJ1-2, with 7 bases that match TRBD1. J gave up 4 bases and V 3 bases, and 20 bases lay outside the gene matches. This CDR3 contains 19 residues. CDR1 and CDR2 from the germline V gene are SGHTA and FQGNSA. The CDR3 loop is CASSFFTKDQGVRTYGYTF. The CDR3, as DNA: TGTGCCAGCAGCTTTTTCACAAAAGATCAGGGGGTTAGGACCTATGGCTACACCTTC.

The chain uses TRBV6-2 or TRBV6-3 and TRBJ1-6, with D possibly being TRBD1 (6 bases). V dropped 5 bases and J dropped 7 bases, with 15 bases sitting between them. The germline V gene has CDR1 MNHEY and CDR2 SVGEGT. The CDR3 runs to 15 residues. The chain's CDR3 is CASSSPDTGNSPLHF. In DNA form, the CDR3 reads TGTGCCAGCAGTAGCCCAGACACAGGGAATTCACCCCTCCACTTT.

The chain carries TRBV4-3 and TRBJ1-2; D is undetermined. There are 17 residues in the CDR3. Trimming shortened V by 0 bases and J by 7 bases, and 21 bases separated the two germline ends. Germline-derived CDR1 and CDR2 are LGHNA and YSLEER. CDR3 in amino acids: CASSQDPEGGKAGGYTF. The CDR3 bases are TGCGCCAGCAGCCAAGATCCTGAGGGAGGAAAGGCCGGTGGCTACACCTTC.

The chain uses TRBV4-2 and TRBJ2-2; D possibly corresponds to TRBD2 (5 bases). The CDR3 consists of 17 residues. The germline gives CDR1 LGHNA, CDR2 YNFKEQ. V was clipped by 0 bases and J by 1 base, with 12 bases between them. The DNA for the CDR3 is TGTGCCAGCAGCCAAGATCCCGGAGGTATGAACACCGGGGAGCTGTTTTTT. Protein sequence: CASSQDPGGMNTGELFF.

The chain joins TRBV28 to TRBJ2-1; D ambiguous. V lost 7 bases to trimming and J lost 6 bases, with 13 bases between them. The CDR3 has 13 residues. Germline assignment: CDR1 MDHEN and CDR2 SYDVKM. CDR3 bases: TGTGCCAGCACAATCGAGACTGTCAATGAGCAGTTCTTC. Its translation: CASTIETVNEQFF.

With regard to this clone: Other DNA sequences from this sample encode an identical CDR3 as well. The genes are TRBV6-1 and TRBJ1-1; perhaps TRBD1 as D (5 bases). The CDR3 is made up of 14 amino acids. Germline CDR1 MNHNS, CDR2 SASEGT. The germline V and J ends were trimmed by 1 base and 2 bases, with 8 bases remaining between them. The CDR3 nucleotides read TGTGCCAGCAGTGAAGTGACAGTTAACACTGAAGCTTTCTTT. This gives the protein CASSEVTVNTEAFF.

This rearrangement joins TRBV7-4 to TRBJ1-5, with D perhaps TRBD1 (6 bases). Germline V CDR1 and CDR2: SGHVT, SQSDAQ. This CDR3 region has 19 residues. V was shortened by 0 bases and J by 0 bases, with 18 bases between the two germline ends. CDR3 loop: CASSLAGRGENYSNQPQHF. The CDR3 coding sequence is TGTGCCAGCAGCTTAGCGGGCAGGGGCGAGAATTATAGCAATCAGCCCCAGCATTTT. The variable domain in full, completed from reference TRBV7-4 and TRBJ1-5, reads GAGVSQSPRYKVAKRGRDVALRCDSISGHVTLYWYRQTLGQGSEVLTYSQSDAQRDKSGRPSGRFSAERPERSVSTLKIQRTEQGDSAVYLCASSLAGRGENYSNQPQHFGDGTRLSIL.

J is TRBJ2-5 and V is TRBV13; 8 bases agree with TRBD2. Germline V gene data show CDR1 as PRHDT and CDR2 as FYEKMQ (reference sequence). The V segment lost 4 bases and the J segment 7 bases; nucleotides outside the gene matches: 14. The CDR3 contains 16 residues. The CDR3 sequence is CASSSPGSGTSRTQYF. Written as DNA, the CDR3 is TGTGCCAGCAGCTCCCCGGGTAGCGGGACCAGCCGGACCCAGTACTTC.

The chain couples TRBV6-1 to TRBJ2-4, with D unresolved. CDR1 and CDR2 (germline): MNHNS, SASEGT. The V end lost 1 base, the J end lost 0 bases, and 10 bases lay between the germline ends. CDR3 length: 16 amino acids. The CDR3 loop is CASSEGQTLAKNIQYF. The DNA for the CDR3 is TGTGCCAGCAGTGAAGGGCAGACACTAGCCAAAAACATTCAGTACTTC.

The chain has TRBV27 and TRBJ1-2; TRBD1 matches 7 bases. The CDR3 runs to 13 residues. J lost 6 bases, V lost 6 bases, and 7 bases had no gene match. CDR1 is MNHEY and CDR2 is SMNVEV in the germline V gene (reference sequence). The DNA of the CDR3 is TGTGCCAGCAGCACACAGGGGACCCATGGCTACACCTTC. It encodes CASSTQGTHGYTF.

J is TRBJ1-5 and V is TRBV28; a possible D gene is TRBD1 (6 bases). This CDR3 has 16 residues. Germline V gene lookup returns CDR1 MDHEN and CDR2 SYDVKM. The V and J ends lost 1 base and 3 bases respectively, with 13 bases between them. This CDR3 is CASSLFTGTHNQPQHF. The CDR3 coding sequence is TGTGCCAGCAGTTTATTTACAGGGACACACAATCAGCCCCAGCATTTT.

The chain is built from TRBV2 and TRBJ2-1; D gene unclear. The V gene's germline CDR1 is SNHLY and CDR2 FYNNEI. The CDR3 is 12 amino acids. V was trimmed by 3 bases and J by 9 bases, leaving 9 bases between them. CDR3 sequence reads: CASSDLDIEQFF. CDR3 bases: TGTGCCAGCAGTGATTTAGATATTGAGCAGTTCTTC.

The genes are TRBV10-2 and TRBJ2-3, with 8 bases identical to TRBD2. This CDR3 has 19 amino acids. In germline, CDR1 is WSHSY, CDR2 SAAADI. V lost 6 bases to trimming and J lost 0 bases; unmatched junction nucleotides: 17. CDR3 sequence reads: CASRGSGSSSRGSTDTQYF. The CDR3 DNA reads TGCGCCAGCAGGGGCAGCGGGAGTTCCTCAAGAGGGAGCACAGATACGCAGTATTTT.

The chain uses TRBV7-2 and TRBJ2-1; D unclear. The length of the CDR3 is 16 residues. Trimming took 0 bases from V and 0 from J, leaving 9 bases between them. CDR1 is SGHTA and CDR2 is FQGNSA in the germline V gene. The CDR3 loop is CASSLAGRSSYNEQFF. CDR3 bases: TGTGCCAGCAGCTTAGCAGGCCGGAGCTCCTACAATGAGCAGTTCTTC.

V gene TRBV9 combines with J gene TRBJ1-2; TRBD1 is a possible D gene (6 bases). Trimming cost V 5 bases and J 4 bases, with 12 bases left between them. This CDR3 comprises 13 residues. Germline CDR1 reads SGDLS; CDR2 reads YYNGEE. The CDR3 coding sequence is TGTGCCAGCAGTACAGGGCCCCCCTATGGCTACACCTTC. Its translation: CASSTGPPYGYTF.

DNA of the CDR3: TGTGCCAGTAGTATAACCGCCGTAGCGGGGGGGCAAGACAATGAGCAGTTCTTC. This encodes CASSITAVAGGQDNEQFF. The chain joins TRBV19 to TRBJ2-1; 11 nucleotides align to TRBD2. The V and J ends lost 2 bases and 5 bases, in that order; junction bases with no gene match: 11. From germline, CDR1 is LNHDA and CDR2 SQIVND (reference sequence). This CDR3 comprises 18 residues. Supplemented by reference TRBV19 and TRBJ2-1, the full variable domain reads DGGITQSPKYLFRKEGQNVTLSCEQNLNHDAMYWYRQDPGQGLRLIYYSQIVNDFQKGDIAEGYSVSREKKESFPLTVTSAQKNPTAFYLCASSITAVAGGQDNEQFFGPGTRLTVL.

The chain is built from TRBV7-3 and TRBJ2-3, with a tentative D call TRBD2 (6 bases). The CDR3 contains 16 residues. Germline V CDR1 and CDR2: SGHTA, FQGTGA. Trimming pared 5 bases from V and 2 bases from J, leaving 17 bases between. The CDR3 coding sequence is TGTGCCAGCAGCCTAGCCGGGAGCGGAAACACAGATACGCAGTATTTT. It translates to CASSLAGSGNTDTQYF.